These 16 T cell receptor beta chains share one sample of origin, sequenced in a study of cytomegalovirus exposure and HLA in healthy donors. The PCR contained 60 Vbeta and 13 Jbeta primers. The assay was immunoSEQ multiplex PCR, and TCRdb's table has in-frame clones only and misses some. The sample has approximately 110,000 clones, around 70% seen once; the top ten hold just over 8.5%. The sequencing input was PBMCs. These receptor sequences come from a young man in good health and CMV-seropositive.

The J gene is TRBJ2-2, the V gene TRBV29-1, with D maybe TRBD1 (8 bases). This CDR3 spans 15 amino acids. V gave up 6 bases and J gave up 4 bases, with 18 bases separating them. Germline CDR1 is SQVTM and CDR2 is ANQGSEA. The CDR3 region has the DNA TGCAGCGTCAATTCACAGGGGGGGGGCACCGGGGAGCTGTTTTTT. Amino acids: CSVNSQGGGTGELFF.

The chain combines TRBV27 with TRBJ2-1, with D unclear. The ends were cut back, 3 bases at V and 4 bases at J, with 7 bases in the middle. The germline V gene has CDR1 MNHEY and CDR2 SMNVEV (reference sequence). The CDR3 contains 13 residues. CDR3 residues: CASSFHNYNEQFF. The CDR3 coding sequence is TGTGCCAGCAGTTTCCACAATTACAATGAGCAGTTCTTC.

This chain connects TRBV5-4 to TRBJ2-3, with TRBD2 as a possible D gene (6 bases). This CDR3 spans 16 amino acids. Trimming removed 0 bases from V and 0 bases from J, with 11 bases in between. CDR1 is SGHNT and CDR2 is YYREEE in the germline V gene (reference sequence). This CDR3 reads CASSLVGGMSTDTQYF. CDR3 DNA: TGTGCCAGCAGCTTGGTGGGGGGAATGAGCACAGATACGCAGTATTTT.

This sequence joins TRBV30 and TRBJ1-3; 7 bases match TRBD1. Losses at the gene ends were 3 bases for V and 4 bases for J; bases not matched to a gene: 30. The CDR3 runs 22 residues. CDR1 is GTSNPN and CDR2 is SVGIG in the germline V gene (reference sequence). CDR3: CAWRARLQGGQRLLLAGNTIYF. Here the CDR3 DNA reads TGTGCCTGGAGAGCCCGCCTTCAGGGGGGCCAACGTTTGCTCCTGGCAGGAAACACCATATATTTT.

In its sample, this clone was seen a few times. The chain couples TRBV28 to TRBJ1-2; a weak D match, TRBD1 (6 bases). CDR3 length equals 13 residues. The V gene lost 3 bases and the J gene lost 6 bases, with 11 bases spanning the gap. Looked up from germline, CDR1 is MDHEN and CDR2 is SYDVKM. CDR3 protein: CASSLRAGDGYTF. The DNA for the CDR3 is TGTGCCAGCAGTTTGAGGGCAGGGGATGGCTACACCTTC.

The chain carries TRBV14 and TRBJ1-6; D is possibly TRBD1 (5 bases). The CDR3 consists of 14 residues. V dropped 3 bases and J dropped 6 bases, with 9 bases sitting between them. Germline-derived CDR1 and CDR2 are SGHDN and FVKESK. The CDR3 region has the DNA TGTGCCAGCAGCCAGGGGCTGGGTAATTCACCCCTCCACTTT. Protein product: CASSQGLGNSPLHF.

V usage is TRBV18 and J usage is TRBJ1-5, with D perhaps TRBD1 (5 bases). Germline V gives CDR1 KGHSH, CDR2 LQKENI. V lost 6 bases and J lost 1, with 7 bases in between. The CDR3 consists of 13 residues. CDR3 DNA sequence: TGTGCCAGCTCCCAGGGAAGCAATCAGCCCCAGCATTTT. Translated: CASSQGSNQPQHF.

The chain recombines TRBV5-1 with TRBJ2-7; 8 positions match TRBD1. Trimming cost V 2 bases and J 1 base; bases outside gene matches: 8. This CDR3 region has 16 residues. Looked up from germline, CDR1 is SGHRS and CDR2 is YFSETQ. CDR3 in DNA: TGCGCCAGCAGCTTTTCCAGACAGGGGAGTTCCTACGAGCAGTACTTC. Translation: CASSFSRQGSSYEQYF. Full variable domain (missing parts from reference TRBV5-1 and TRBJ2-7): KAGVTQTPRYLIKTRGQQVTLSCSPISGHRSVSWYQQTPGQGLQFLFEYFSETQRNKGNFPGRFSGRQFSNSRSEMNVSTLELGDSALYLCASSFSRQGSSYEQYFGPGTRLTVT.

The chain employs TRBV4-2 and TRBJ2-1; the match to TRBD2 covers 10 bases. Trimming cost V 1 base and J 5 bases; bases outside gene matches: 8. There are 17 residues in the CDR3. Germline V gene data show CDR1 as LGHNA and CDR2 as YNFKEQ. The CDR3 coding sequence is TGTGCCAGCAGCCAAGTATTAGCGGGGGGCGTGAACAATGAGCAGTTCTTC. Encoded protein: CASSQVLAGGVNNEQFF.

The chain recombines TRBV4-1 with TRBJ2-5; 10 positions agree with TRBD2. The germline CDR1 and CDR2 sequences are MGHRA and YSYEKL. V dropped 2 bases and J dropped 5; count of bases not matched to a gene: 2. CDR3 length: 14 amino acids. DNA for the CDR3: TGCGCCAGCAGCCAACTAGCGGGGGTTGAGACCCAGTACTTC. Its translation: CASSQLAGVETQYF.

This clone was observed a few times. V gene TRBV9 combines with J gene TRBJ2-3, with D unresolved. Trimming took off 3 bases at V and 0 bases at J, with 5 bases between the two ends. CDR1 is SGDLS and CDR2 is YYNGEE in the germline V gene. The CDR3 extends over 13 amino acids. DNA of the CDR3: TGTGCCAGCAGCGCCGGGAGCACAGATACGCAGTATTTT. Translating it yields CASSAGSTDTQYF.

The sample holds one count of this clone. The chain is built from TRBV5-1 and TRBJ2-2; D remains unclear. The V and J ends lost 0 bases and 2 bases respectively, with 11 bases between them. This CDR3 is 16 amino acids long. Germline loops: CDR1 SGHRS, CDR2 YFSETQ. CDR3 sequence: CASSLAVQINTGELFF. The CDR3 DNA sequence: TGCGCCAGCAGCTTGGCCGTACAGATAAACACCGGGGAGCTGTTTTTT. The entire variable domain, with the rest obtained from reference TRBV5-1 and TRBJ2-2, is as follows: KAGVTQTPRYLIKTRGQQVTLSCSPISGHRSVSWYQQTPGQGLQFLFEYFSETQRNKGNFPGRFSGRQFSNSRSEMNVSTLELGDSALYLCASSLAVQINTGELFFGEGSRLTVL.

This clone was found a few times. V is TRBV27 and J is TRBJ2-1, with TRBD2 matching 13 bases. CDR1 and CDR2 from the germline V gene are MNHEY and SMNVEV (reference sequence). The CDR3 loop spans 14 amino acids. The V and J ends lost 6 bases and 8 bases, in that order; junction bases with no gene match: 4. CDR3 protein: CASRRTSGSYEQFF. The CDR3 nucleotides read TGTGCCAGCAGACGGACTAGCGGGAGCTATGAGCAGTTCTTC.

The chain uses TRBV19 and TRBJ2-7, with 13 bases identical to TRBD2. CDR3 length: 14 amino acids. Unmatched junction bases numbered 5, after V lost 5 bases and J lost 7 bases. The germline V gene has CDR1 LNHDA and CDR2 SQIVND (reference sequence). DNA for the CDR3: TGTGCCAGTAGTGCTCGACTAGCGGGGGGAGAGCAGTACTTC. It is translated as CASSARLAGGEQYF.

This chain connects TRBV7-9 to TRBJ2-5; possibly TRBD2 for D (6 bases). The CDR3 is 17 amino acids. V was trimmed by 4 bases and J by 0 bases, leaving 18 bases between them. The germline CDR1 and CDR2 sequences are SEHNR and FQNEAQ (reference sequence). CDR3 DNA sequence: TGTGCCAGCAGCTCGCTTGGAGAGCGGGTGTACCAAGAGACCCAGTACTTC. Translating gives CASSSLGERVYQETQYF.

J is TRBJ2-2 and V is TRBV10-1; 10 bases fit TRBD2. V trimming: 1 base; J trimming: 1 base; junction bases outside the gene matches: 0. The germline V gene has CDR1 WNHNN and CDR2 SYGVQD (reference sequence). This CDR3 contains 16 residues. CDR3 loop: CASSELAGGNTGELFF. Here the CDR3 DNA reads TGCGCCAGCAGTGAGTTAGCGGGGGGGAACACCGGGGAGCTGTTTTTT.